This T cell receptor (beta chain) came from a study of blood T cell repertoires in COVID-19. Background on the study: Collection of acute and convalescent COVID-19 samples took place in the United States, Italy and Spain. PBMCs, B-cell-depleted T cells, or T cells were the source of the cDNA or gDNA that made up the material.

In the source study's methods: Researchers report that nucleated cell counts were estimated from reference gene primer amplification. The assay was immunoSEQ multiplex PCR, and TCRdb's table has in-frame clones only and misses some. Clone size and the V and J calls come from that table; the DNA yielded D and trimming. The sample consists of around 200,000 clones, about 83% of them appearing once. This CDR3 has 14 amino acids. J gave up 7 bases and V 4 bases, and 6 bases lay outside the gene matches. Germline V gives CDR1 SNHLY, CDR2 FYNNEI. The clonotype comes from a middle-aged man with active or convalescent COVID-19. Sequencing was performed on peripheral blood. This chain joins TRBV2 and TRBJ2-2, with 7 bases identical to TRBD2. CDR3 DNA sequence: TGTGCCAGCAGTGGGGAGGGGTTTGTCGGGGAGCTGTTTTTT. Translation gives CASSGEGFVGELFF.